The 32 T cell receptor beta chains in this list originate from one sample, sequenced in a study of T-cell memory formation after mild COVID-19. TCRdb itself ran the 5' RACE reads through MiXCR, one entry per CDR3 protein. The sample holds roughly 190,000 distinct CDR3 sequences, around 30% seen once. Sequences were obtained from PBMCs or a T cell subset sorted from them (not recorded which). Receptor source: an adult woman who had mild COVID-19 (a few samples of this study predate the infection). Cell type and time point are not known.

This clonotype was counted at least ten times. The rearrangement uses TRBV5-1 and TRBJ2-2; 7 nucleotides align to TRBD1. Trimming removed 4 bases from V and 0 bases from J; junction bases left unmatched: 3. Looked up from germline, CDR1 is SGHRS and CDR2 is YFSETQ. The CDR3 spans 15 residues. The CDR3 nucleotides read TGCGCCAGCAGCGCCGGGACAGCGAACACCGGGGAGCTGTTTTTT. Translation: CASSAGTANTGELFF.

This clonotype was counted only a few times. The rearrangement links TRBV5-6 to TRBJ2-1, with D uncertain. The germline CDR1 and CDR2 sequences are SGHDT and YYEEEE. The CDR3 runs to 13 residues. V lost 0 bases and J lost 10, with 11 bases in between. The CDR3 reads CASSLDILREQFF. The CDR3 bases are TGTGCCAGCAGCTTGGACATATTAAGGGAGCAGTTCTTC.

This clonotype has just a few counts. The rearrangement uses TRBV27 and TRBJ2-1, with TRBD2 matching over 10 bases. This CDR3 has 15 amino acids. V was pared by 7 bases and J by 3 bases, with 6 bases of the junction left unmatched. The V gene's germline CDR1 is MNHEY and CDR2 SMNVEV (reference sequence). CDR3 in amino acids: CASTFSSGGYNEQFF. As DNA, the CDR3 is TGTGCCAGCACCTTTTCTAGCGGGGGCTACAATGAGCAGTTCTTC.

This clonotype was counted only a few times. This chain links TRBV6-2 or TRBV6-3 with TRBJ2-3; a weak D match, TRBD1 (6 bases). The CDR3 length is 12 residues. Per germline, CDR1 MNHEY and CDR2 SVGEGT. Trimming cost V 5 bases and J 14 bases, with 17 bases left between them. The CDR3 reads CASSRQALEVYF. CDR3 in DNA: TGTGCCAGCAGTCGACAGGCTCTAGAGGTGTATTTT.

The V gene is TRBV7-9, the J gene TRBJ2-7, with 7 bases fitting TRBD1. This CDR3 spans 14 amino acids. Germline V gives CDR1 SEHNR, CDR2 FQNEAQ (reference sequence). V gave up 5 bases and J gave up 10 bases; unmatched junction bases: 14. The CDR3 is CASSRTGTATPQYF. Written as DNA, the CDR3 is TGTGCCAGCAGCCGAACCGGGACAGCTACTCCCCAGTACTTC.

This clonotype came up many times. The chain links TRBV27 to TRBJ2-3; D unresolved. The CDR3 sequence is 13 residues long. Germline assignment: CDR1 MNHEY and CDR2 SMNVEV (reference sequence). V was clipped by 8 bases and J by 2 bases, with 11 bases between them. CDR3 sequence reads: CASRTFLTDTQYF. The CDR3 DNA is TGTGCCAGCCGCACATTTCTCACAGATACGCAGTATTTT.

This clonotype showed up just a few times. This chain's CDR3 is CSVERGFWGTTIQETQYF. The CDR3 DNA follows: TGCAGCGTTGAGAGAGGTTTTTGGGGGACCACAATTCAAGAGACCCAGTACTTC. The chain employs TRBV29-1 and TRBJ2-5; D assignment may be TRBD1 or TRBD2 (5 bases each). Germline V lookup: CDR1 SQVTM, CDR2 ANQGSEA. Trimming took 3 bases from V and 2 from J, leaving 25 bases between them. The CDR3 has 18 amino acids.

This clonotype was seen only a few times. V usage is TRBV29-1 and J usage is TRBJ2-1, with 10 bases identical to TRBD2. Germline trimming cut 0 bases from V and 8 bases from J; bases unmatched to any gene: 13. CDR1 is SQVTM, CDR2 ANQGSEA, per germline. The CDR3 contains 17 residues. CDR3: CSVEEGIKREGGYEQFF. As DNA, the CDR3 is TGCAGCGTTGAAGAGGGTATCAAGCGGGAGGGGGGATATGAGCAGTTCTTC.

The genes are TRBV6-2 or TRBV6-3 and TRBJ2-1; 12 nucleotides align to TRBD2. The CDR3 covers 18 residues. The V gene's germline CDR1 is MNHEY and CDR2 SVGEGT. V lost 6 bases to trimming and J lost 8 bases; unmatched junction nucleotides: 17. The DNA for the CDR3 is TGTGCCAGCAGGAGACTAGCGGGAGACCCCGAACAGGGGGATGAGCAGTTCTTC. Protein product: CASRRLAGDPEQGDEQFF.

This chain links TRBV29-1 with TRBJ1-2; D is perhaps TRBD1 (6 bases). V was trimmed by 5 bases and J by 2 bases, leaving 12 bases between them. Germline V lookup: CDR1 SQVTM, CDR2 ANQGSEA. The CDR3 spans 13 residues. In DNA form, the CDR3 reads TGCAGCGTTCTGGCAGGGGAGAACTATGGCTACACCTTC. It translates to CSVLAGENYGYTF.

This clonotype was observed a handful of times. The chain uses TRBV6-2 or TRBV6-3 and TRBJ1-5; a weak D match, TRBD1 (5 bases). CDR3 length: 16 amino acids. V was trimmed by 2 bases and J by 1 base, leaving 12 bases between them. Germline V gene lookup returns CDR1 MNHEY and CDR2 SVGEGT. The CDR3 protein is CASSYVGGGSNQPQHF. CDR3 nucleotides: TGTGCCAGCAGTTACGTCGGGGGTGGAAGCAATCAGCCCCAGCATTTT.

This clonotype was seen a single time. The chain links TRBV6-5 to TRBJ1-2; a weak D match, TRBD1 (6 bases). In germline, CDR1 is MNHEY, CDR2 SVGAGI. V lost 6 bases, J lost 6 bases, and 17 bases lay in between. This CDR3 region has 14 residues. The CDR3 is CASSLQGVPHGYTF. The CDR3 DNA sequence: TGTGCCAGCAGCCTACAGGGTGTCCCACATGGCTACACCTTC.

The V gene is TRBV20-1, the J gene TRBJ1-5, with D possibly TRBD1 on 6 matching bases. Per germline, CDR1 DFQATT and CDR2 SNEGSKA (reference sequence). The CDR3 sequence is 15 residues long. Trimming stripped 5 bases from V and 1 base from J, with 15 bases between. The CDR3 DNA reads TGCAGTGCTTCCCCCGGGGGCTCGAGCAATCAGCCCCAGCATTTT. As protein: CSASPGGSSNQPQHF.

The genes are TRBV18 and TRBJ2-1; D is unclear. Germline CDR1 is KGHSH and CDR2 is LQKENI. V dropped 4 bases and J dropped 2 bases, with 18 bases sitting between them. The CDR3 covers 17 residues. DNA of the CDR3: TGTGCCAGCTCACTGACAAAGTCAGCAGCAGCCTACAATGAGCAGTTCTTC. Amino acids: CASSLTKSAAAYNEQFF.

The rearrangement links TRBV7-2 to TRBJ2-7; tentative D call: TRBD1 (6 bases). Between the trimmed V and J ends, which lost 4 bases and 3 bases, there was a span of 13 bases. The CDR3 is made up of 14 amino acids. Per germline, CDR1 SGHTA and CDR2 FQGNSA. CDR3 sequence reads: CASSSWDTNYEQYF. CDR3 nucleotides: TGTGCCAGCAGCTCCTGGGACACCAACTACGAGCAGTACTTC.

The chain carries TRBV5-1 and TRBJ2-3; D perhaps matches TRBD1 (6 bases). CDR3 length: 13 amino acids. The V gene's germline CDR1 is SGHRS and CDR2 YFSETQ. V lost 5 bases and J lost 7, with 14 bases in between. The CDR3 spells CASSRGSENTQYF. CDR3 DNA sequence: TGCGCCAGCAGTAGGGGGAGCGAGAATACGCAGTATTTT.

This chain connects TRBV20-1 to TRBJ1-2, with D uncertain. CDR1 DFQATT and CDR2 SNEGSKA come from the germline V gene (reference sequence). CDR3 length equals 11 residues. V was trimmed by 5 bases and J by 9 bases, leaving 13 bases between them. CDR3 protein: CSAASLESYTF. Written as DNA, the CDR3 is TGCAGTGCTGCAAGCCTCGAGAGCTACACCTTC.

J is TRBJ2-5 and V is TRBV7-2, with D perhaps TRBD1 or TRBD2 (6 bases each). The CDR3 covers 13 residues. From germline, CDR1 is SGHTA and CDR2 FQGNSA. Trimming pared 5 bases from V and 4 bases from J, leaving 11 bases between. The CDR3 is CASSPRGVETQYF. DNA of the CDR3: TGTGCCAGCAGCCCTAGGGGGGTAGAGACCCAGTACTTC.

This clonotype appeared a few times. The chain links TRBV18 to TRBJ2-4; D may be TRBD1 (7 bases). V lost 3 bases and J 8 bases, leaving 11 bases between the germline ends. The CDR3 is made up of 13 amino acids. Germline CDR1 and CDR2: KGHSH and LQKENI. The chain's CDR3 is CASSPSRGDIQYF. DNA of the CDR3: TGTGCCAGCTCACCGTCCAGGGGGGACATTCAGTACTTC.

V is TRBV15 and J is TRBJ1-2; weak D call: TRBD1 (5 bases). The V end was cut by 0 bases, the J end by 6 bases, with 11 bases between. The CDR3 has 14 residues. Germline V gene lookup returns CDR1 LNHNV and CDR2 YYDKDF (reference sequence). The CDR3 DNA follows: TGTGCCACCAGCAGAGATTTGCAGGGCAATGGCTACACCTTC. Translated, it gives CATSRDLQGNGYTF.

The V call is TRBV5-5, the J call TRBJ2-7; D might be TRBD1 (5 bases). The V gene lost 4 bases and the J gene lost 3 bases, with 17 bases spanning the gap. The germline CDR1 and CDR2 sequences are SGHKS and YYEKEE (reference sequence). The CDR3 spans 15 residues. The CDR3 nucleotides read TGTGCCAGCAGCCGGCAGGCAGGGTCGTACTACGAGCAGTACTTC. As protein: CASSRQAGSYYEQYF.

The rearrangement links TRBV6-1 to TRBJ1-1; 9 bases fit TRBD1. With 4 bases clipped from V and 9 bases from J, the junction kept 12 bases outside the gene matches. Per germline, CDR1 MNHNS and CDR2 SASEGT. This CDR3 has 15 residues. In nucleotides, the CDR3 is TGTGCCAGCAGTGCACCCGGGACAGGGAAAATGAAAGCTTTCTTT. It specifies CASSAPGTGKMKAFF.

This clonotype was picked up a small number of times. The chain joins TRBV2 to TRBJ2-2; no definite D call. Germline loops: CDR1 SNHLY, CDR2 FYNNEI. This CDR3 region has 13 residues. The V and J ends lost 8 bases and 6 bases respectively, with 13 bases between them. The CDR3 sequence: CASGHQIPGELFF. CDR3 DNA sequence: TGTGCCAGCGGCCACCAGATACCCGGGGAGCTGTTTTTT.

Only a few counts were recorded for this clonotype. The genes are TRBV7-6 and TRBJ2-5; unclear D gene. The length of the CDR3 is 16 residues. CDR1 and CDR2 from the germline V gene are SGHVS and FNYEAQ. V dropped 4 bases and J dropped 1 base, with 16 bases sitting between them. CDR3 amino acids: CASSSISGRAQETQYF. The CDR3 bases are TGTGCCAGCAGCTCAATAAGTGGAAGGGCCCAAGAGACCCAGTACTTC.

The chain links TRBV14 to TRBJ2-1; weak D call: TRBD1 (6 bases). The ends were cut back, 3 bases at V and 4 bases at J, with 10 bases in the middle. The CDR3 consists of 14 residues. Per the germline V gene, CDR1 is SGHDN and CDR2 is FVKESK. The CDR3 protein is CASSHWTAYNEQFF. DNA for the CDR3: TGTGCCAGCAGCCATTGGACAGCATACAATGAGCAGTTCTTC.

This rearrangement joins TRBV24-1 to TRBJ2-2, with 7 bases matching TRBD2. With 5 bases clipped from V and 5 bases from J, the junction kept 13 bases outside the gene matches. The CDR3 length is 17 residues. Germline CDR1 reads KGHDR; CDR2 reads SFDVKD. Written as DNA, the CDR3 is TGTGCCACCAGTGTCCCTAGCGCGGGAGATTTAACCGGGGAGCTGTTTTTT. It encodes CATSVPSAGDLTGELFF.

This chain uses TRBV20-1 with TRBJ1-1; a weak D match, TRBD1 (5 bases). The CDR3 runs to 12 residues. The germline gives CDR1 DFQATT, CDR2 SNEGSKA (reference sequence). V was shortened by 5 bases and J by 5 bases, with 12 bases between the two germline ends. CDR3 sequence: CSADHGGTEAFF. The CDR3 DNA follows: TGCAGTGCTGACCACGGGGGGACTGAAGCTTTCTTT.

V and J are TRBV20-1 and TRBJ1-6; D remains unclear. Between the trimmed V and J ends, which lost 0 bases and 7 bases, there was a span of 16 bases. The germline gives CDR1 DFQATT, CDR2 SNEGSKA (reference sequence). This CDR3 region has 16 residues. As DNA, the CDR3 is TGCAGTGCTAGAGATCGAAGCAGGACCGAAAATTCACCCCTCCACTTT. Translation: CSARDRSRTENSPLHF.

CDR3 protein: CASSPGTGGNREQYF. The CDR3 region has the DNA TGTGCCAGCAGTCCCGGGACAGGGGGAAATCGCGAGCAGTACTTC. The rearrangement links TRBV6-1 to TRBJ2-7; 11 nucleotides align to TRBD1. The V and J ends lost 5 bases and 6 bases, in that order; junction bases with no gene match: 9. This CDR3 has 15 amino acids. From germline, CDR1 is MNHNS and CDR2 SASEGT.

This clonotype was found a few times. This chain connects TRBV5-6 to TRBJ2-3, with 12 bases identical to TRBD2. Unmatched junction bases numbered 6, after V lost 0 bases and J lost 1 base. The CDR3 runs 18 residues. Germline V gene data show CDR1 as SGHDT and CDR2 as YYEEEE. The CDR3 DNA reads TGTGCCAGCAGCTTGGTCGGACTAGCGGGGACTGGCACAGATACGCAGTATTTT. This sequence encodes CASSLVGLAGTGTDTQYF.

Only a few counts were recorded for this clonotype. The chain couples TRBV24-1 to TRBJ1-1; D not certain. CDR1 and CDR2 (germline): KGHDR, SFDVKD. The V gene lost 1 base and the J gene lost 0 bases, with 2 bases spanning the gap. This CDR3 comprises 13 residues. CDR3 DNA sequence: TGTGCCACCAGTGATTTTCTGAACACTGAAGCTTTCTTT. It specifies CATSDFLNTEAFF.

This chain connects TRBV4-3 to TRBJ2-2; a possible D gene is TRBD2 (5 bases). Germline assignment: CDR1 LGHNA and CDR2 YSLEER. This CDR3 comprises 13 residues. Trimming left V 5 bases short and J 6 bases short, with 10 bases between. The DNA of the CDR3 is TGCGCCAGCAGCATCCGGACTGCCGGGGAGCTGTTTTTT. It encodes CASSIRTAGELFF.